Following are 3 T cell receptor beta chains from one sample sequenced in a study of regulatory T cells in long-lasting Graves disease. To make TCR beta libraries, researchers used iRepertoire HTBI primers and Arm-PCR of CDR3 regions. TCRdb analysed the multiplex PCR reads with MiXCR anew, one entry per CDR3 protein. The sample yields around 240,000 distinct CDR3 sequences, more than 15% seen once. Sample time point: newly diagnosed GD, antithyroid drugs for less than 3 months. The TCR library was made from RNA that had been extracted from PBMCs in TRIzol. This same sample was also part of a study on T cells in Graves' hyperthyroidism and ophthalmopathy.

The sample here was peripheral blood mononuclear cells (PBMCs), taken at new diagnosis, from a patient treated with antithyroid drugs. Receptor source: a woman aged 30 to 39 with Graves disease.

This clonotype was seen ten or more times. The CDR3 DNA sequence: TGTGCCAGCAGCTTAGCTGCCTGGGGACTGAAGGGATCGATACAGCCCCAGCATTTT. It translates to CASSLAAWGLKGSIQPQHF. This rearrangement joins TRBV7-6 to TRBJ1-5, with D maybe TRBD1 (5 bases). This CDR3 region has 19 residues. Between the trimmed V and J ends, which lost 0 bases and 7 bases, there was a span of 25 bases. Germline V lookup: CDR1 SGHVS, CDR2 FNYEAQ.

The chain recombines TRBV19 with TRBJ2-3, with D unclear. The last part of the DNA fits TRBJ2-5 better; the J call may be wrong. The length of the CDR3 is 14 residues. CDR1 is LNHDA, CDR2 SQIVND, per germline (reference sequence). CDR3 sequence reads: CASSIEKARETQYF. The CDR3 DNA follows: TGTGCCAGTAGTATAGAAAAAGCAAGAGAGACCCAGTACTTC.

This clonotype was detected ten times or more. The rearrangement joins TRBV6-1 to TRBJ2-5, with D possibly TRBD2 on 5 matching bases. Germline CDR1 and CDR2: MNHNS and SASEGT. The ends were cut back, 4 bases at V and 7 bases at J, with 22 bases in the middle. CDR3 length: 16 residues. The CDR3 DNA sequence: TGTGCCAGCAGTGCAAGCCAGACTACCGCCGTCAGGACCCAGTACTTC. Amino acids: CASSASQTTAVRTQYF.